The 20 T cell receptor beta chains below were found in one sample sequenced in a study of blood T cell repertoires in COVID-19. Clones were read by immunoSEQ multiplex PCR, and TCRdb kept only the in-frame ones, dropping some. The sample lists 210,000 or so clones; about nine tenths were seen once. Input material: peripheral blood. The receptors shown here come from a woman aged 55-75 years with acute or convalescent COVID-19.

This chain links TRBV6-5 with TRBJ1-2, with D uncertain. Germline V gene lookup returns CDR1 MNHEY and CDR2 SVGAGI. V was clipped by 1 base and J by 9 bases, with 15 bases between them. The CDR3 runs 14 residues. The chain's CDR3 is CASSYFGTPGSYTF. The DNA of the CDR3 is TGTGCCAGCAGTTACTTTGGCACCCCCGGGAGCTACACCTTC.

This clone was found a few times. The chain combines TRBV2 with TRBJ2-3; perhaps TRBD2 as D (5 bases). Trimming took 3 bases from V and 6 from J, leaving 16 bases between them. The germline V gene has CDR1 SNHLY and CDR2 FYNNEI. The CDR3 has 15 residues. CDR3 region: CASSDRAQLGDTQYF. The CDR3 nucleotides are TGTGCCAGCAGTGATCGGGCCCAACTAGGGGATACGCAGTATTTT.

This chain uses TRBV6-1 with TRBJ1-2; 7 bases are shared with TRBD1. The J segment lost 5 bases and the V segment lost 0 bases, leaving 6 bases of the junction unmatched. From germline, CDR1 is MNHNS and CDR2 SASEGT. The CDR3 spans 15 residues. The CDR3 sequence: CASSEAGRGLYGYTF. The CDR3 DNA is TGTGCCAGCAGTGAAGCCGGCAGGGGGTTGTATGGCTACACCTTC.

The CDR3 DNA is TGCGCCAGCAGTTTTCCGGGACACGCTTATAATTCACCCCTCCACTTT. Translating it yields CASSFPGHAYNSPLHF. V gene TRBV10-1 combines with J gene TRBJ1-6, with D tentatively TRBD1 (6 bases). This CDR3 comprises 16 residues. Germline CDR1 WNHNN, CDR2 SYGVQD (reference sequence). Trimming took 5 bases from V and 4 from J, leaving 15 bases between them.

This clone appeared a single time. The rearrangement joins TRBV7-6 to TRBJ1-1; weak D call: TRBD1 (5 bases). V was trimmed by 1 base and J by 1 base, leaving 13 bases between them. CDR1 is SGHVS, CDR2 FNYEAQ, per germline. The CDR3 extends over 16 amino acids. For the CDR3, the DNA is TGTGCCAGCAGCTTAGTTAGCGGGGCAAAGAACACTGAAGCTTTCTTT. Translation: CASSLVSGAKNTEAFF.

This chain joins TRBV7-9 and TRBJ1-2, with D maybe TRBD1 (6 bases). Trimming left V 4 bases short and J 8 bases short, with 23 bases between. The CDR3 contains 16 residues. Germline V gene data show CDR1 as SEHNR and CDR2 as FQNEAQ (reference sequence). CDR3 DNA sequence: TGTGCCAGCAGCTCACTGGTGGGGGCGGGTAAAAAAGGCTACACCTTC. Its translation: CASSSLVGAGKKGYTF.

Details on this clone: At the DNA level, this CDR3 is encoded by other sequences in the same sample as well. The chain is built from TRBV28 and TRBJ1-5; 11 positions match TRBD1. CDR3 length: 14 amino acids. The germline CDR1 and CDR2 sequences are MDHEN and SYDVKM. The V and J ends lost 5 bases and 7 bases, in that order; junction bases with no gene match: 4. CDR3 nucleotides: TGTGCCAGCAGTGGACAGGGGGCCGGACAGCCCCAGCATTTT. It codes for CASSGQGAGQPQHF.

The J gene is TRBJ1-3, the V gene TRBV18; D ambiguous. Germline assignment: CDR1 KGHSH and CDR2 LQKENI. V lost 3 bases to trimming and J lost 0 bases, with 12 bases between them. This CDR3 region has 16 residues. The CDR3 spells CASSPEAARSGNTIYF. CDR3 nucleotide sequence: TGTGCCAGCTCACCGGAGGCCGCTCGCTCTGGAAACACCATATATTTT.

The chain employs TRBV14 and TRBJ1-2; 10 bases map to TRBD1. Germline CDR1 and CDR2: SGHDN and FVKESK. Germline trimming cut 4 bases from V and 4 bases from J; bases unmatched to any gene: 9. The CDR3 covers 16 residues. The CDR3 reads CASSPKLTGGVYGYTF. The CDR3 DNA reads as TGTGCCAGCAGCCCCAAACTGACAGGGGGCGTCTATGGCTACACCTTC.

The chain combines TRBV24-1 with TRBJ2-1; TRBD2 matches at 12 bases. J was trimmed by 7 bases and V by 1 base; bases with no gene match: 7. The CDR3 consists of 17 residues. Germline V lookup: CDR1 KGHDR, CDR2 SFDVKD. The CDR3 DNA is TGTGCCACCAGTGATTTTGGTCGGACTAGCGGGAAGAATGAGCAGTTCTTC. Translating it yields CATSDFGRTSGKNEQFF.

J is TRBJ2-2 and V is TRBV28; 10 nucleotides line up with TRBD2. CDR1 and CDR2 from the germline V gene are MDHEN and SYDVKM. The junction had 7 bases not matched to a gene; V was cut back by 7 bases and J by 5 bases. The CDR3 spans 15 residues. The DNA for the CDR3 is TGTGCCAGCACCACACTAGCGGGAAAAACCGGGGAGCTGTTTTTT. It codes for CASTTLAGKTGELFF.

This clone was detected only a few times. This rearrangement joins TRBV28 to TRBJ1-1; 9 bases agree with TRBD1. The CDR3 sequence is 15 residues long. Germline V lookup: CDR1 MDHEN, CDR2 SYDVKM. J lost 5 bases, V lost 4 bases, and 8 bases had no gene match. The CDR3 nucleotides read TGTGCCAGCAGTTCTCTACAGGGGGCACGGACTGAAGCTTTCTTT. Translation: CASSSLQGARTEAFF.

V and J are TRBV11-2 and TRBJ2-7; 9 bases agree with TRBD1. The CDR3 contains 18 residues. J lost 7 bases, V lost 7 bases, and 23 bases had no gene match. Germline V gives CDR1 SGHAT, CDR2 FQNNGV. CDR3 region: CASNPFRGQGEPTREQYF. The DNA for the CDR3 is TGTGCCAGCAACCCGTTTAGGGGACAGGGCGAACCAACAAGGGAGCAGTACTTC.

V gene TRBV30 combines with J gene TRBJ1-2; D is perhaps TRBD1 (5 bases). The germline V gene encodes CDR1 GTSNPN and CDR2 SVGIG (reference sequence). CDR3 length: 14 residues. Trimming took 3 bases from V and 2 from J, leaving 13 bases between them. CDR3 sequence reads: CAWSRRGGNYGYTF. As DNA, the CDR3 is TGTGCCTGGAGCCGACGGGGGGGAAACTATGGCTACACCTTC.

The V call is TRBV18, the J call TRBJ1-6, with 8 positions matching TRBD1. The CDR3 is 15 residues long. V lost 2 bases and J lost 8; bases outside the gene matches: 5. CDR1 KGHSH and CDR2 LQKENI come from the germline V gene. The CDR3 DNA reads as TGTGCCAGCTCACCAGGACAGGGTGTTTATTCACCCCTCCACTTT. Protein sequence: CASSPGQGVYSPLHF.

The rearrangement uses TRBV28 and TRBJ2-7, with a tentative D call TRBD2 (5 bases). The CDR3 is made up of 11 amino acids. Trimming removed 6 bases at V and 7 bases at J, with 10 bases between. Germline V gene data show CDR1 as MDHEN and CDR2 as SYDVKM. This CDR3 reads CASRVRGEQYF. DNA of the CDR3: TGTGCCAGCAGGGTGAGAGGGGAGCAGTACTTC.

This chain uses TRBV7-9 with TRBJ2-7; TRBD2 aligns across 8 bases. The ends lost 0 bases at V and 0 bases at J; junction bases unmatched: 1. This CDR3 comprises 15 residues. CDR1 is SEHNR and CDR2 is FQNEAQ in the germline V gene (reference sequence). This chain's CDR3 is CASSLAGTSSYEQYF. The CDR3 bases are TGTGCCAGCAGCTTAGCCGGGACTAGCTCCTACGAGCAGTACTTC.

The chain joins TRBV28 to TRBJ2-7; 12 bases map to TRBD2. Trimming at V came to 3 bases and at J to 9 bases, leaving 9 bases not matched to a gene. The CDR3 has 15 amino acids. In germline, CDR1 is MDHEN, CDR2 SYDVKM. CDR3 region: CASSFPTSGSAVQYF. The DNA of the CDR3 is TGTGCCAGCAGTTTCCCGACTAGCGGGAGTGCCGTGCAGTACTTC.

The rearrangement uses TRBV28 and TRBJ1-1; 9 nucleotides line up with TRBD1. From germline, CDR1 is MDHEN and CDR2 SYDVKM. The V and J ends lost 4 bases and 4 bases, in that order; junction bases with no gene match: 7. This CDR3 has 15 amino acids. The CDR3 sequence is CASSSPGTGTTEAFF. In nucleotides, the CDR3 is TGTGCCAGCAGTTCACCCGGGACAGGGACCACTGAAGCTTTCTTT.

A word on this clone: Other DNA sequences in the same sample also yield this CDR3. The chain recombines TRBV5-1 with TRBJ2-5, with D unresolved. This CDR3 comprises 13 residues. Trimming shortened V by 4 bases and J by 1 base, and 8 bases separated the two germline ends. Per the germline V gene, CDR1 is SGHRS and CDR2 is YFSETQ. Here the CDR3 reads CASSPESQETQYF. DNA of the CDR3: TGCGCCAGCAGCCCCGAGAGCCAAGAGACCCAGTACTTC.